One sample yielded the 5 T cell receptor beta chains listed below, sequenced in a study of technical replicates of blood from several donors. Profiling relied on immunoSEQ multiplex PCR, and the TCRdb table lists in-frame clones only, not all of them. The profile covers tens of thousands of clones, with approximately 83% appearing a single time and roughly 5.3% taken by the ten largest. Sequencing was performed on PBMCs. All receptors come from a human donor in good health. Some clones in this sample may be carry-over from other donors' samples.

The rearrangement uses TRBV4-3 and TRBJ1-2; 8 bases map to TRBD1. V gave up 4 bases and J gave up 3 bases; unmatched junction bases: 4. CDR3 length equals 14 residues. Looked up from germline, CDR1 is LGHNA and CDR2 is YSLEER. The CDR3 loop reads CASSLGQGDYGYTF. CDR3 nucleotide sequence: TGCGCCAGCAGCCTAGGACAGGGAGACTATGGCTACACCTTC.

The CDR3 DNA follows: TGTGCCGCCCTCGGGACTAACCTCGAGCAGTACTTC. Translating it yields CAALGTNLEQYF. V is TRBV30 and J is TRBJ2-7, with 7 bases that match TRBD2. CDR3 length equals 12 residues. In germline, CDR1 is GTSNPN, CDR2 SVGIG (reference sequence). Trimming at V came to 8 bases and at J to 6 bases, leaving 10 bases not matched to a gene.

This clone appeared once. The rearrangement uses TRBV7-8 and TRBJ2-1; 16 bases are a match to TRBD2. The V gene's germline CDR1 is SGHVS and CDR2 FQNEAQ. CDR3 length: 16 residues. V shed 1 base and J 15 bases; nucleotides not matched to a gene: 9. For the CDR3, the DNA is TGTGCCAGCAGCTTAGGGTCGGGACTAGCGGGAGGGCCGGGGTTCTTC. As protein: CASSLGSGLAGGPGFF.

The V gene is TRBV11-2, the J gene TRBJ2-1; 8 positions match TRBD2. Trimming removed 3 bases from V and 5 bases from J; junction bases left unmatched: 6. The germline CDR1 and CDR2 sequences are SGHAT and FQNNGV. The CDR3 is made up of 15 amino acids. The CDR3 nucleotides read TGTGCCAGCAGCTTGACGGGAGGGAGAGACAATGAGCAGTTCTTC. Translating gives CASSLTGGRDNEQFF.

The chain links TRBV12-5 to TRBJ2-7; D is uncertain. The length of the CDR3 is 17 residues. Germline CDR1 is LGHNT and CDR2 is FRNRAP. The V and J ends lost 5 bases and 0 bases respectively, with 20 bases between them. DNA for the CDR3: TGTGCTAGTGGTGATAAGAGTCACCTAAGTTTCTCCTACGAGCAGTACTTC. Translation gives CASGDKSHLSFSYEQYF.